The 15 T cell receptor beta chains in this list originate from one sample, sequenced in a study of beta chain features in type 1 diabetes. Overall study results and limits: Researchers report that Type 1 diabetes patients had moderately but significantly shorter TCRB CDR3s across all four CD4+ subsets.

The investigators reverse transcribed all of the isolated RNA, so they sequenced expressed TCRB transcripts. Clones were sequenced by immunoSEQ multiplex PCR, and TCRdb holds only the in-frame ones, with some missing. The repertoire holds more than 250,000 clones, with about a fifth as singletons. Their antigens remain unidentified. The specimen sequenced was naive CD4+ T cells from blood. These receptors were obtained from a woman aged 40 to 50 with type 1 diabetes.

J is TRBJ2-2 and V is TRBV11-1, with no clear D. The CDR3 is 15 amino acids. Germline CDR1 SGHAT, CDR2 FQDESV (reference sequence). The V and J ends lost 3 bases and 8 bases respectively, with 16 bases between them. CDR3 region: CASSLESPRRGELFF. DNA of the CDR3: TGTGCCAGCAGCTTGGAGTCCCCCCGTCGAGGGGAGCTGTTTTTT.

The J gene is TRBJ1-2, the V gene TRBV28; no reliable D call. V shed 8 bases and J shed 0 bases, with 10 bases lying between them. Germline-derived CDR1 and CDR2 are MDHEN and SYDVKM. The CDR3 sequence is 13 residues long. The CDR3 sequence is CASGGAANYGYTF. In DNA form, the CDR3 reads TGTGCCAGCGGAGGAGCCGCTAACTATGGCTACACCTTC.

The sample holds a few counts of this clone. This chain uses TRBV4-1 with TRBJ1-2, with 7 bases aligning to TRBD1. V was pared by 4 bases and J by 4 bases, with 15 bases of the junction left unmatched. This CDR3 is built from 17 residues. CDR1 MGHRA and CDR2 YSYEKL come from the germline V gene. The CDR3 loop is CASSPTGTDLRLYGYTF. CDR3 nucleotides: TGCGCCAGCAGCCCAACCGGGACAGACCTCCGCCTCTATGGCTACACCTTC.

V is TRBV5-6 and J is TRBJ1-1; TRBD1 matches 10 bases. This CDR3 contains 17 residues. V was pared by 3 bases and J by 0 bases, with 8 bases of the junction left unmatched. Germline assignment: CDR1 SGHDT and CDR2 YYEEEE. CDR3: CASSWRTGGAVNTEAFF. The CDR3 coding sequence is TGTGCCAGCAGCTGGCGGACAGGGGGTGCCGTGAACACTGAAGCTTTCTTT.

Here the CDR3 DNA reads TGTGCCGCCGGGACTAGCGGGAGTGCAGATACGCAGTATTTT. Its protein is CAAGTSGSADTQYF. The chain employs TRBV28 and TRBJ2-3; 14 bases match TRBD2. Germline lookup yields CDR1 MDHEN and CDR2 SYDVKM. Trimming cost V 11 bases and J 4 bases; bases outside gene matches: 5. The CDR3 length is 14 residues.

This chain connects TRBV19 to TRBJ2-1; D is undetermined. With 2 bases removed from V and 7 bases from J, the gap between germline ends came to 18 bases. Per the germline V gene, CDR1 is LNHDA and CDR2 is SQIVND (reference sequence). The CDR3 covers 16 residues. DNA of the CDR3: TGTGCCAGTAGTATAAACGATCAGGCCGGTAGAAATGAGCAGTTCTTC. Amino acids: CASSINDQAGRNEQFF. The variable domain in full, with the rest retrieved from reference TRBV19 and TRBJ2-1, is DGGITQSPKYLFRKEGQNVTLSCEQNLNHDAMYWYRQDPGQGLRLIYYSQIVNDFQKGDIAEGYSVSREKKESFPLTVTSAQKNPTAFYLCASSINDQAGRNEQFFGPGTRLTVL.

The V call is TRBV9, the J call TRBJ2-3, with 14 bases fitting TRBD2. With V trimmed by 4 bases and J by 2 bases, 6 bases remained unmatched. Germline V lookup: CDR1 SGDLS, CDR2 YYNGEE. CDR3 length: 17 amino acids. CDR3 sequence reads: CASSPGTSGGLTDTQYF. CDR3 coding DNA: TGTGCCAGCAGCCCAGGGACTAGCGGGGGACTCACAGATACGCAGTATTTT.

This clone was counted only a few times. The chain joins TRBV7-2 to TRBJ2-5; no clear D. Per the germline V gene, CDR1 is SGHTA and CDR2 is FQGNSA. The CDR3 spans 11 residues. With 6 bases removed from V and 2 bases from J, the gap between germline ends came to 4 bases. The CDR3 DNA follows: TGTGCCAGCAGAGCTCAAGAGACCCAGTACTTC. This encodes CASRAQETQYF.

Points on this clone: A read error may produce the germline difference seen at one junction end. The genes are TRBV11-2 and TRBJ2-1; 10 bases align to TRBD2. Per the germline V gene, CDR1 is SGHAT and CDR2 is FQNNGV. The CDR3 has 16 residues. The CDR3 sequence is CASRLVGLAATHEQFF. The CDR3 DNA reads as TGTGCCAGCAGGTTAGTTGGACTAGCGGCAACACATGAGCAGTTCTTC. Full variable domain (outside the CDR3, taken from reference TRBV11-2 and TRBJ2-1): EAGVAQSPRYKIIEKRQSVAFWCNPISGHATLYWYQQILGQGPKLLIQFQNNGVVDDSQLPKDRFSAERLKGVDSTLKIQPAKLEDSAVYLCASRLVGLAATHEQFFGPGTRLTVL.

The gene calls are TRBV9 and TRBJ2-7; TRBD2 aligns across 8 bases. The CDR3 length is 15 residues. V shed 2 bases, J shed 0 bases, and the junction held 4 bases outside the gene matches. Germline loops: CDR1 SGDLS, CDR2 YYNGEE. The CDR3 reads CASSVSGEISYEQYF. CDR3 sequence (DNA): TGTGCCAGCAGCGTTAGCGGGGAGATCTCCTACGAGCAGTACTTC.

This clone was counted a few times. This chain connects TRBV9 to TRBJ1-2; 8 positions match TRBD1. Losses at the gene ends were 6 bases for V and 8 bases for J; bases not matched to a gene: 9. Germline-derived CDR1 and CDR2 are SGDLS and YYNGEE. The CDR3 runs to 13 residues. CDR3 sequence (DNA): TGTGCCAGCACCCTTCAGGGGGCATGGGGCTACACCTTC. Its protein product is CASTLQGAWGYTF.

The chain is built from TRBV5-1 and TRBJ2-1; 7 bases are a match to TRBD1. The ends lost 4 bases at V and 12 bases at J; junction bases unmatched: 16. CDR1 SGHRS and CDR2 YFSETQ come from the germline V gene. The CDR3 covers 15 residues. CDR3 amino acids: CASSLVGQALTGQFF. DNA of the CDR3: TGCGCCAGCAGCCTTGTCGGACAGGCCCTCACGGGGCAGTTCTTC.

This clone was detected a few times. The rearrangement links TRBV28 to TRBJ1-1; 12 bases are a match to TRBD1. With 0 bases clipped from V and 5 bases from J, the junction kept 4 bases outside the gene matches. Germline V gives CDR1 MDHEN, CDR2 SYDVKM. The CDR3 runs 16 residues. The CDR3 loop is CASSLWGQGAGTEAFF. The CDR3 DNA reads as TGTGCCAGCAGTTTATGGGGACAGGGGGCGGGTACTGAAGCTTTCTTT.

Turning to this clone: At one end, the junction sequence differs from germline, possibly due to a read error. The chain is built from TRBV15 and TRBJ2-3, with D hard to call. Per germline, CDR1 LNHNV and CDR2 YYDKDF (reference sequence). The CDR3 sequence is 13 residues long. CDR3 sequence reads: CVTSQASGDTQYF. The CDR3 DNA follows: TGTGTCACCAGTCAAGCGTCGGGAGATACGCAGTATTTT.

The V gene is TRBV2, the J gene TRBJ1-5, with TRBD1 as a possible D gene (5 bases). This CDR3 contains 16 residues. V was cut by 0 bases and J by 6 bases, with 15 bases left in between. Germline-derived CDR1 and CDR2 are SNHLY and FYNNEI. The CDR3 reads CASSEAGGTGGQPQHF. The CDR3 DNA is TGTGCCAGCAGTGAAGCGGGAGGGACCGGCGGTCAGCCCCAGCATTTT.